Listed here is a single T cell receptor beta chain. This sample was taken from a study of blood T cell repertoires in COVID-19. The wider study: Acute and convalescent COVID-19 specimens originated in the United States, Italy and Spain. T cells, B-cell-depleted T cells, or PBMCs provided the cDNA or gDNA that served as material.

Authors' analysis steps: Estimated nucleated cell counts came from reference gene primer amplification. Sequencing used immunoSEQ multiplex PCR; TCRdb keeps in-frame clones, though not all of them. V and J calls and clone size are given by that table; D and trimming were obtained from the DNA. The repertoire has about 100,000 clones, roughly 87% of them found once; the top ten carry approximately 7.3%. The receptor was derived from a man aged 25 to 45 in a cohort sampled during active COVID-19. The source material was peripheral blood.

CDR3 sequence (DNA): TGTGCCAGCAGTCAGGGGCGCTATAATTCACCCCTCCACTTT. This translates into CASSQGRYNSPLHF. The rearrangement joins TRBV6-5 to TRBJ1-6; the D gene is possibly TRBD1 (6 bases). The CDR3 totals 14 residues. Germline lookup yields CDR1 MNHEY and CDR2 SVGAGI. The germline V and J ends were trimmed by 5 bases and 3 bases, with 8 bases remaining between them.